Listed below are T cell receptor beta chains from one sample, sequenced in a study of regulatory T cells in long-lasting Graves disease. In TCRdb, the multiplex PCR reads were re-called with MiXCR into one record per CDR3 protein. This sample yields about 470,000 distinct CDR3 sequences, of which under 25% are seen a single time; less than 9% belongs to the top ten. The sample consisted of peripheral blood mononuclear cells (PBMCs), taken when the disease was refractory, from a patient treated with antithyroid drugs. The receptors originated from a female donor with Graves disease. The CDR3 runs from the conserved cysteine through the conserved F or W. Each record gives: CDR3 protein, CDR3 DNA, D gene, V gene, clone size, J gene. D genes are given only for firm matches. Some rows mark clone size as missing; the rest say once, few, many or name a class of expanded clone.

CDR3 protein: CASSLWTGGAKGTDTQYF; CDR3 DNA: TGTGCCAGCAGCTTATGGACAGGGGGCGCAAAGGGCACAGATACGCAGTATTTT; D gene: TRBD1; V gene: TRBV7-9; clone size: NA; J gene: TRBJ2-3
CDR3 protein: CSARDQGWFDNSPLHF; CDR3 DNA: TGCAGTGCTAGAGATCAGGGTTGGTTCGATAATTCACCCCTCCACTTT; D gene: NA; V gene: TRBV20-1; clone size: NA; J gene: TRBJ1-6
CDR3 protein: CASSLIPQGDTEAFF; CDR3 DNA: TGCGCCAGCAGCCTAATCCCCCAGGGGGACACTGAAGCTTTCTTT; D gene: TRBD1; V gene: TRBV5-1; clone size: few; J gene: TRBJ1-1
CDR3 protein: CASSLKTGDGSYEQYF; CDR3 DNA: TGTGCCAGCAGCTTAAAAACAGGGGATGGCTCCTACGAGCAGTACTTC; D gene: TRBD1; V gene: TRBV11-2; clone size: many; J gene: TRBJ2-7
CDR3 protein: CASSLAGEGNTIYF; CDR3 DNA: TGTGCCAGCAGTTTAGCTGGCGAAGGAAACACCATATATTTT; D gene: NA; V gene: TRBV28; clone size: few; J gene: TRBJ1-3
CDR3 protein: CASSERKDGGWHF; CDR3 DNA: TGTGCCAGCTCAGAACGAAAGGACGGGGGTTGGCATTTT; D gene: NA; V gene: TRBV18; clone size: NA; J gene: TRBJ1-5
CDR3 protein: CASSQGQANTEAFF; CDR3 DNA: TGTGCCAGCAGCCAAGGACAGGCGAACACTGAAGCTTTCTTT; D gene: TRBD1; V gene: TRBV12-3/TRBV12-4; clone size: many; J gene: TRBJ1-1
CDR3 protein: CASSLGAIPGRRYERATYEQYF; CDR3 DNA: TGCGCCAGCAGCTTGGGAGCAATCCCAGGGCGGAGGTACGAGAGAGCTACCTACGAGCAGTACTTC; D gene: NA; V gene: TRBV5-1; clone size: few; J gene: TRBJ2-7
CDR3 protein: CASHPGWGLEQYF; CDR3 DNA: TGTGCCAGCCACCCAGGGTGGGGTCTCGAGCAGTACTTC; D gene: NA; V gene: TRBV6-2/TRBV6-3; clone size: NA; J gene: TRBJ2-7
CDR3 protein: CASSPRDRGLNQPQHF; CDR3 DNA: TGTGCCAGCAGCCCCCGGGACAGGGGGCTTAATCAGCCCCAGCATTTT; D gene: TRBD1; V gene: TRBV28; clone size: many; J gene: TRBJ1-5
CDR3 protein: CASSPETSGRRKTQYF; CDR3 DNA: TGTGCCAGCAGCCCCGAGACTAGCGGGAGGAGGAAGACCCAGTACTTC; D gene: TRBD2; V gene: TRBV7-2; clone size: many; J gene: TRBJ2-5
CDR3 protein: CSVEKISEAFF; CDR3 DNA: TGCAGCGTTGAGAAGATATCTGAAGCTTTCTTT; D gene: NA; V gene: TRBV29-1; clone size: many; J gene: TRBJ1-1
CDR3 protein: CASSGRTSGGAASTDTQYF; CDR3 DNA: TGTGCCAGCAGCGGGCGGACTAGCGGGGGAGCCGCTAGCACAGATACGCAGTATTTT; D gene: TRBD2; V gene: TRBV9; clone size: NA; J gene: TRBJ2-3
CDR3 protein: CASSLEGATNEKLFF; CDR3 DNA: TGCGCCAGCAGCTTGGAGGGGGCAACTAATGAAAAACTGTTTTTT; D gene: NA; V gene: TRBV5-1; clone size: many; J gene: TRBJ1-4